Detailed here is one TCR beta chain. Trimming took 7 bases from V and 2 from J; bases not matched to a gene: 7. Germline V gene sequence: CDR1 LGHDT, CDR2 YNNKEL (reference sequence). CDR3 size: 14 residues. The method was immunoSEQ multiplex PCR; TCRdb's version includes in-frame clones alone and lacks a portion of them. The sample includes 110,000 to 150,000 clones, 86% of them seen just once. This sample is drawn from a study of blood T cell repertoires in COVID-19. Whole-study context: The samples span acute and convalescent COVID-19 from the United States, Italy and Spain.

Participants were aged roughly 18 to 90 years, lived in under 30 US areas, and enrolled virtually. The sequence was collected from a man aged 45 to 65 who had recovered from COVID-19. The genes are TRBV3-1 (or the pseudogene TRBV3-2) and TRBJ1-1, with 7 bases matching TRBD1. The sample consisted of PBMCs or T cells enriched from blood (not recorded which). DNA of the CDR3: TGTGCCAGCACCATGTGGGACAGAAACACTGAAGCTTTCTTT. This translates into CASTMWDRNTEAFF.